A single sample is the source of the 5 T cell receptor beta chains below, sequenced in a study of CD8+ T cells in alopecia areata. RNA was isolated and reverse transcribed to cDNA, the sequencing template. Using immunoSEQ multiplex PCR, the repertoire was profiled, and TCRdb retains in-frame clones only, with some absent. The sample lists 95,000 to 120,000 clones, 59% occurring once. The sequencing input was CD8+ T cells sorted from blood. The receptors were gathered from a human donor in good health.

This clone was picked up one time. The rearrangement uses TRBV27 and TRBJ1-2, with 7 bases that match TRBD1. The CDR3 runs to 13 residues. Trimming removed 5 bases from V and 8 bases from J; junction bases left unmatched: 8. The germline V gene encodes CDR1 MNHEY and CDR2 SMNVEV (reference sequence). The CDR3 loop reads CASSTDRAAGYTF. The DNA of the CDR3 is TGTGCCAGCAGTACCGACAGGGCGGCGGGCTACACCTTC.

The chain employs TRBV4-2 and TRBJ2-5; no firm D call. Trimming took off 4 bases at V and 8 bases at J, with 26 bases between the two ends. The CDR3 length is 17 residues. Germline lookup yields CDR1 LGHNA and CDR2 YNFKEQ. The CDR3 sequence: CASSPFLGAPQETTQYF. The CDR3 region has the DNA TGTGCCAGCAGCCCATTTTTAGGAGCTCCCCAAGAGACCACCCAGTACTTC.

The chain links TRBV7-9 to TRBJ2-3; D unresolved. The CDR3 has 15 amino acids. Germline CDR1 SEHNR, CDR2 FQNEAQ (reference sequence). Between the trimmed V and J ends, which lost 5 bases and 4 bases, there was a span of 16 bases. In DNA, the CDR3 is TGTGCCAGCAGCCCGCCCCCTCTTGGGGCAGATACGCAGTATTTT. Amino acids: CASSPPPLGADTQYF.

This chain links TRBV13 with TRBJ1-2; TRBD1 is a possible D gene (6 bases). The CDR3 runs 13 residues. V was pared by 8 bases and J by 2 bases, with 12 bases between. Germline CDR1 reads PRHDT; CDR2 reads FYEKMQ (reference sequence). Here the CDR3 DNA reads TGTGCCAGCGGTAAAGGGGGAAACTATGGCTACACCTTC. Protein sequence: CASGKGGNYGYTF. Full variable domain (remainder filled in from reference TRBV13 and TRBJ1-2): AAGVIQSPRHLIKEKRETATLKCYPIPRHDTVYWYQQGPGQDPQFLISFYEKMQSDKGSIPDRFSAQQFSDYHSELNMSSLELGDSALYFCASGKGGNYGYTFGSGTRLTVV.

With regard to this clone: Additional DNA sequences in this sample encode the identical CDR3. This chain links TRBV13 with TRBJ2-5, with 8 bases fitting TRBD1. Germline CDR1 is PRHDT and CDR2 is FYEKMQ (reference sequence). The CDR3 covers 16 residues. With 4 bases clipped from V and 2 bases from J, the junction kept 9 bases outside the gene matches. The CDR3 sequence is CASSSNQGAKQETQYF. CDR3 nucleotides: TGTGCCAGCAGCTCCAATCAGGGGGCGAAGCAAGAGACCCAGTACTTC.